This entry describes one TCR beta chain. What it binds is not known. Sequenced by immunoSEQ multiplex PCR; TCRdb stores in-frame clones only, minus some. Of tens of thousands of clones in the sample, around 81% were seen once. The sample originates from a study of T cell responses to AZD1222 COVID-19 vaccine. Regarding the study as a whole: CD4 TCRs covered the whole spike, strongest at regions 160-218 and 743-854. Sampled repertoires all dated from after the peak T cell response. Seropositive status at baseline applied to only five or six AZD1222 recipients. Possibly, clonal diversity was underestimated; donors were largely white British and included more females.

Trimming shortened V by 0 bases and J by 6 bases, and 9 bases separated the two germline ends. This CDR3 region has 14 residues. Germline V gene sequence: CDR1 LNHDA, CDR2 SQIVND (reference sequence). The chain is built from TRBV19 and TRBJ2-1; D is possibly TRBD1 (5 bases). This material consisted of peripheral blood, taken on day 0 of AZD1222 vaccination. The receptor's source is an adult in good health. The DNA for the CDR3 is TGTGCCAGTAGTATAGATCGAAGGGGCAATGAGCAGTTCTTC. It encodes CASSIDRRGNEQFF.